The sequence of this T cell receptor (beta chain) was determined in a study of cytomegalovirus exposure and HLA in healthy donors. Study results and caveats: Cytomegalovirus association was assigned to some 160 TCR beta chains. It was likely that a cluster of highly shared sequence variants was a sequencing artifact.

The PCR ran on 60 Vbeta and 13 Jbeta primers. Profiling relied on immunoSEQ multiplex PCR, and the TCRdb table lists in-frame clones only, not all of them. The sample is made up of some 130,000 clones, and the top ten hold 1.5% to 2% of it. On this clone: The antigen remains undetermined.

The receptor's source is a woman between 40 and 55 years old in good health and CMV-seropositive. Sequences were obtained from PBMCs.

CDR3 in DNA: TGTGCCACCAGCAGAGGCTACTCTGAGCAGTTCTTC. As protein: CATSRGYSEQFF. The chain couples TRBV15 to TRBJ2-1; D is uncertain. Germline CDR1 is LNHNV and CDR2 is YYDKDF (reference sequence). The CDR3 has 12 amino acids. With 1 base removed from V and 9 bases from J, the gap between germline ends came to 7 bases.